This T cell receptor beta chain was identified in a study of cytotoxic CD8 clonotypes in ibrutinib-treated CLL (dated by TCRdb to the early 2020s). Background on the whole study: The cohort included around 15 treatment-naive and around 10 relapsed/refractory patients; approximately 17 were IGHV unmutated. Response samples were obtained after a median of 12 months of treatment, with a range of roughly 6 to 40 months. Cryopreserved peripheral blood mononuclear cells were obtained prior to treatment, at the time of response, and at either disease progression or sustained remission. On average, each sample had about 260,000 productive templates and approximately 100,000 productive rearrangements. Responses were partial in around 25 patients and complete in 2; after median around 65 months follow-up, some 15 stayed in remission and around 12 progressed. Of the approximately 91 people in the trial, approximately 28 had longitudinal samples available.

For TCR beta library preparation, around 2.1 micrograms of genomic DNA were extracted from the cryopreserved PBMCs. Longitudinal blood samples from CLL patients on ibrutinib monotherapy underwent high-throughput TCR beta sequencing. The patients were enrolled in a single-center, open-label phase 2 trial of ibrutinib monotherapy. V loses 1 base of germline sequence and J loses 8 bases, and the interval between the two ends is 7 bases. From the cysteine up to the phenylalanine, the CDR3 has a length of 12 residues. Here the CDR3 DNA is all that survives: 36 bases in frame from base 1. The CDR1 and CDR2 encoded by the germline V gene are SGHDT and YYEEEE. This clone was observed once. No cognate antigen has been identified for it. Per-base quality was not reported, and no clone a single base away is much larger than it. What the work shows at the level of the full study, not this receptor alone: Clonality increased at ibrutinib response, stayed stable in sustained remission, and fell back toward baseline at progression. Sampling times were not matched between sustained-remission and progressing patients, and lymph node repertoires were not studied. Public clonotypes were rare and either shrank or stayed stable during treatment, and the rise in clonality at ibrutinib response reflected expansion of private clonotypes. At baseline, clonality was higher than in age-matched healthy donors and showed a strong correlation with circulating CD8+ T-cell counts.

On a MiSeq, deep resolution sequencing aimed for a depth between 1 in 1 million and 1 in 200,000 T cells, with each clonotype covered 10x on average. TCR beta libraries were generated with the immunoSEQ hsTCRB Kit. For the original study's pipeline: Data were analyzed with ImmunoSEQ Data Assistant and ImmunoSEQ Analyzer, with V, D and J genes assigned per IMGT definitions. Clonality, which ranges from 0 to 1, was calculated as one minus the normalized Shannon entropy of productive rearrangement frequencies. Public clonotype analysis was restricted to overrepresented clonotypes comprising at least 0.05% of each patient's repertoire. Roughly 13 repertoires from age-matched healthy donors, obtained from immuneACCESS, served as clonality controls. This is the immuneACCESS table as TCRdb keeps it, with only in-frame sequences that have V and J called. A part of the clones is gone; compared with another copy, unresolved V genes explain less than half, and the rest is unexplained. The DNA gave D and trimming, while V, J and clone size come from that table. This sample has fewer than 45,000 clones in its table, and around 53% of those were observed once. Of the sample, 18% falls within the top ten clones.

The clonotype originates from a human donor with chronic lymphocytic leukemia. The source was PBMCs, collected before ibrutinib treatment. Here the chain combines TRBV5-6 and TRBJ2-1, with the D gene uncertain. The CDR3: CASSLSLDEQFF. The nucleotides read TGTGCCAGCAGCTTGTCGCTGGATGAGCAGTTCTTC.